This T cell receptor (beta chain) was recovered during a study of T cell responses to AZD1222 COVID-19 vaccine. General study results and limits: Repertoires were collected only later (after the peak T cell response had occurred).

The data were produced by immunoSEQ multiplex PCR, yet TCRdb's version contains in-frame clones alone and is incomplete. The profile shows over 45,000 clones, more than 80% of them singletons. On this clone itself: The antigen is not known.

The source of this sequence is an adult in good health. Sample: peripheral blood, taken on day 0 of MenACWY control vaccination.

The CDR3, as DNA: TGCGCCAGCAGCCGAGGACAGGGAGGTGACAATCAGCCCCAGCATTTT. Protein sequence: CASSRGQGGDNQPQHF. The chain has TRBV4-1 and TRBJ1-5; 8 positions agree with TRBD1. Germline loops: CDR1 MGHRA, CDR2 YSYEKL. The CDR3 length is 16 residues. V shed 4 bases and J 3 bases; nucleotides not matched to a gene: 8.